This T cell receptor (beta chain) originates from a study of neurological immune-mediated disorders. The authors made cDNA by 5'RACE with 10-nucleotide random UMIs. One entry per CDR3 protein results from TCRdb running MiXCR on the 5' RACE reads. This table has about 76,000 distinct CDR3 sequences, more than 15% appearing once. Germline V gene lookup returns CDR1 DFQATT and CDR2 SNEGSKA (reference sequence). This CDR3 contains 13 residues. In its sample, this clonotype was seen many times. Sequencing was performed on PBMCs. This chain joins TRBV20-1 and TRBJ2-5; D is tentatively TRBD1 or TRBD2 (5 bases each). The TCR sequence derives from a woman aged 40 to 55 in good health. CDR3 bases: TGCAGCCCAGGACCGGGGCCGGGAGAGACCCAGTACTTC. It codes for CSPGPGPGETQYF.